The text below deals with one TCR beta chain. Its matching antigen is unknown. One entry per CDR3 protein results from TCRdb running MiXCR on the 5' RACE reads. The sample includes around 300,000 distinct CDR3 sequences, roughly 20% of them seen just once. The sample belongs to a study of CD8 T cells in ankylosing spondylitis. Study-level findings and limits: Peripheral blood samples showed relatively rare disease-linked clones, and these clones were CD8+.

Germline values: CDR1 DFQATT, CDR2 SNEGSKA (reference sequence). Trimming took off 1 base at V and 0 bases at J, with 21 bases between the two ends. The CDR3 has 18 residues. The chain combines TRBV20-1 with TRBJ1-1; no clear D gene. The sequence was collected from a female donor with ankylosing spondylitis or in good health (not recorded which). Sequenced input: blood, either unsorted or a sorted T cell fraction (not recorded which). CDR3 nucleotide sequence: TGCAGTGCTAGAGGCGGTGGCTCCAACAGCGGGATGAACACTGAAGCTTTCTTT. Translation gives CSARGGGSNSGMNTEAFF.